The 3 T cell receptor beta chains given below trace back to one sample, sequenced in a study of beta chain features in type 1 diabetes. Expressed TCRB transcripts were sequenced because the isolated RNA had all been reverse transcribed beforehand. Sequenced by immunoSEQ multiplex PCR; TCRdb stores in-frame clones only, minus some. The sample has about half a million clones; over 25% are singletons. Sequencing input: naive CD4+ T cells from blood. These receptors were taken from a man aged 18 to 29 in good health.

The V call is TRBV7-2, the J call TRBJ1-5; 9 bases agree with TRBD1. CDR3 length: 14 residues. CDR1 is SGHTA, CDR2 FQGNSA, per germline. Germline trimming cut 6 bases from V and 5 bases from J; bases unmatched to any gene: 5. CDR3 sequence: CASSPRDRDQPQHF. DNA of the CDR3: TGTGCCAGCAGTCCCCGGGACAGGGATCAGCCCCAGCATTTT. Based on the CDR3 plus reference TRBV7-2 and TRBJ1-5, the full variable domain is GAGVSQSPSNKVTEKGKDVELRCDPISGHTALYWYRQSLGQGLEFLIYFQGNSAPDKSGLPSDRFSAERTGGSVSTLTIQRTQQEDSAVYLCASSPRDRDQPQHFGDGTRLSIL.

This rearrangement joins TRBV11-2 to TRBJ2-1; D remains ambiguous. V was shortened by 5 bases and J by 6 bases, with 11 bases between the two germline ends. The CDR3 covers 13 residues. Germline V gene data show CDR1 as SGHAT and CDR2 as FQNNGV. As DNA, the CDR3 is TGTGCCAGCAGCAGGCCCCGAGGCAATGAGCAGTTCTTC. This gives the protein CASSRPRGNEQFF.

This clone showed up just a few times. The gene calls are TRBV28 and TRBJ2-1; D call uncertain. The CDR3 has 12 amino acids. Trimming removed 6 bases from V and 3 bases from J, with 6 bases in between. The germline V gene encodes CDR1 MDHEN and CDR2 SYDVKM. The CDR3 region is CASSPYYNEQFF. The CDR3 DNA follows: TGTGCCAGCAGCCCCTACTACAATGAGCAGTTCTTC.